These 2 T cell receptor beta chains share one sample of origin, sequenced in a study of blood T cells in healthy people across ages. Combining a sample-barcoded 5' primer with a J-beta primer mix, a second PCR ran for 7 to 11 cycles. TCRdb re-derived calls from the 5' RACE reads in MiXCR, one entry per CDR3 protein. The table lists about 780,000 distinct CDR3 sequences, around 68% of them singletons. Sequenced input: blood. These TCRs come from a man aged 25-45 years in good health.

This clonotype was recorded a few times. The genes are TRBV6-2 or TRBV6-3 and TRBJ1-1; D is ambiguous. The V gene's germline CDR1 is MNHEY and CDR2 SVGEGT. The V and J ends lost 0 bases and 1 base respectively, with 6 bases between them. This CDR3 contains 14 residues. Here the CDR3 reads CASSYSGGNTEAFF. CDR3 coding DNA: TGTGCCAGCAGTTACTCCGGAGGGAACACTGAAGCTTTCTTT.

The rearrangement links TRBV29-1 to TRBJ2-1; D gene uncertain. The CDR3 consists of 14 residues. The V gene lost 3 bases and the J gene lost 8 bases, with 17 bases spanning the gap. Germline values: CDR1 SQVTM, CDR2 ANQGSEA. The CDR3 sequence: CSVERSTGRDEQFF. The CDR3 nucleotides read TGCAGCGTTGAGCGCAGTACCGGTAGGGATGAGCAGTTCTTC.